This T cell receptor (beta chain) was sequenced for a study of blood T cell repertoires in COVID-19. The table came from immunoSEQ multiplex PCR; TCRdb's copy has only in-frame clones and leaves some out. The data hold 80,000 to 90,000 clones, with around 82% observed a single time. The germline V gene encodes CDR1 MNHEY and CDR2 SVGEGT. Trimming removed 3 bases from V and 4 bases from J, with 12 bases in between. The CDR3 is 14 amino acids. The chain is built from TRBV6-2 or TRBV6-3 and TRBJ1-2, with a tentative D call TRBD1 (5 bases). Sequencing was carried out using peripheral blood. This clonotype was sampled from a woman older than 75 with COVID-19, enrolled during active disease. The DNA for the CDR3 is TGTGCCAGCAGTTATCAGGGCGTCGGCTATGGCTACACCTTC. Translated: CASSYQGVGYGYTF.